The rows below give T cell receptor beta chains drawn from one sample of a study of post-analysis software for immune sequencing data. MiXCR, run by TCRdb on the PCR reads, gives a single entry per CDR3 protein. The profile shows roughly 870,000 distinct CDR3 sequences, approximately 57% of them singletons. Sequencing input: blood. The receptors were gathered from a girl aged 10 to 17 with multiple sclerosis. CDR3s include the opening cysteine and the closing phenylalanine or tryptophan. A D gene is named only where the DNA matches it firmly. Expanded clones get a size class; other rows say once, few or many, or leave the size out.

J gene	clone size	V gene	D gene	CDR3 protein	CDR3 DNA
TRBJ1-2	once	TRBV7-2	TRBD1	CASSPGSGQGYGYTF	TGTGCCAGCAGCCCCGGTTCCGGACAGGGCTATGGCTACACCTTC
TRBJ2-1	few	TRBV6-1	TRBD1	CASKVRGRREQFF	TGTGCCAGCAAAGTCAGGGGGCGCCGCGAGCAGTTCTTC
TRBJ2-7	-	TRBV20-1	-	CSARGAHREPSYEQYF	TGCAGTGCTAGAGGGGCACACAGGGAACCTTCCTACGAGCAGTACTTC
TRBJ2-5	-	TRBV5-1	TRBD2	CASSTGLAGDQETQYF	TGCGCCAGCAGCACCGGACTAGCGGGGGACCAAGAGACCCAGTACTTC
TRBJ2-5	few	TRBV20-1	-	CSAIGQLEETQYF	TGCAGTGCTATAGGACAGCTAGAAGAGACCCAGTACTTC
TRBJ2-7	few	TRBV29-1	-	CGVEGSSYEQYF	TGCGGCGTTGAAGGTAGCTCCTACGAGCAGTACTTC
TRBJ2-5	-	TRBV5-1	-	CASSPKSQETQYF	TGCGCCAGCAGCCCGAAGTCTCAAGAGACCCAGTACTTC
TRBJ2-3	-	TRBV4-1	-	CASSQEGRGTDTQYF	TGCGCCAGCAGCCAAGAGGGCAGGGGCACAGATACGCAGTATTTT
TRBJ1-1	-	TRBV5-1	-	CASSSEGHNTEAFF	TGCGCCAGCAGCTCGGAGGGCCACAACACTGAAGCTTTCTTT
TRBJ1-4	-	TRBV12-3/TRBV12-4	-	CASSLREQREKLFF	TGTGCCAGCAGTCTCCGGGAACAAAGGGAAAAACTGTTTTTT
TRBJ2-3	-	TRBV7-9	TRBD2	CASSATSPDTQYF	TGTGCCAGCAGCGCGACTAGCCCAGATACGCAGTATTTT
TRBJ1-2	-	TRBV29-1	-	CSIEDARGTEAFFGQYGYTF	-
TRBJ2-7	-	TRBV20-1	TRBD2	CSARVAGGSSYEQYF	TGCAGTGCTAGAGTCGCGGGAGGGAGCTCCTACGAGCAGTACTTC
TRBJ2-7	-	TRBV14	TRBD1	CASSRLAGQGEREQYF	TGTGCCAGCAGCCGGTTGGCGGGACAGGGGGAACGCGAGCAGTACTTC
TRBJ2-7	few	TRBV5-6	TRBD2	CASSPGASGSNEQYF	TGTGCCAGCAGCCCTGGGGCTAGCGGGAGTAACGAGCAGTACTTC